This T cell receptor beta chain came from a study of somatic mutations in cytotoxic T cells in rheumatoid arthritis. V lost 5 bases, J lost 6 bases, and 9 bases stayed unmatched. CDR3 length: 16 residues. The V gene's germline CDR1 is SGHTA and CDR2 FQGNSA. This table comes from immunoSEQ multiplex PCR, and its TCRdb copy is limited to in-frame clones, with some not included. The top ten clones hold 6.5% to 8% of a sample with approximately 9,700 clones, approximately 80% of them seen once. A word on this clone: This sample includes further DNA sequences coding for the same CDR3.

Sample: CD8+ T cells sorted from blood. This rearrangement joins TRBV7-2 to TRBJ2-1, with TRBD2 matching over 11 bases. This receptor was taken from an adult with rheumatoid arthritis. In DNA, the CDR3 is TGTGCCAGCAGCACCTTAGCGGGAGGGTTTCCCAATGAGCAGTTCTTC. This sequence encodes CASSTLAGGFPNEQFF.